This T cell receptor (beta chain) came from a study of shared clonotypes between healthy human individuals. Data came from immunoSEQ multiplex PCR; TCRdb stores just in-frame clones and leaves some out. Among around 700,000 clones, around 73% were seen once, and the ten largest hold around 1.8%. The CDR3 runs 15 residues. The V end lost 4 bases, the J end lost 6 bases, and 17 bases lay between the germline ends. CDR1 and CDR2 (germline): MNHEY, SVGAGI. This sequence was found in a woman in her twenties or thirties in good health. Sequencing was performed on memory CD4+ T cells sorted from blood. Subset meaning: CD45RA-negative fraction. This chain links TRBV6-5 with TRBJ2-3; weak D call: TRBD1 (6 bases). CDR3 residues: CASSLRAGAGDTQYF. The CDR3 DNA reads as TGTGCCAGCAGTTTGCGGGCAGGGGCGGGTGATACGCAGTATTTT.